This TCR beta chain was identified in a study of cytomegalovirus exposure and HLA in healthy donors. Study-level results: For TCR beta chains, V- and J-gene trimming was later linked to a missense DCLRE1C variant.

Trimming took 7 bases from V and 8 from J; bases not matched to a gene: 5. Germline V gene data show CDR1 as SGHAT and CDR2 as FQDESV (reference sequence). The CDR3 covers 13 residues. Concerning this clone itself: Antigen unknown.

PCR was performed using 60 Vbeta and 13 Jbeta primers. The table came from immunoSEQ multiplex PCR; TCRdb's copy has only in-frame clones and leaves some out. The sample has around 90,000 clones, roughly 85% seen once. The sample consisted of PBMCs. This sequence was found in a man aged 35 to 55 in good health and CMV-seropositive. The genes are TRBV11-1 and TRBJ2-1; 10 bases agree with TRBD1. CDR3 residues: CASTGQGVYEQFF. The CDR3 nucleotides are TGTGCCAGCACAGGACAGGGGGTCTATGAGCAGTTCTTC.